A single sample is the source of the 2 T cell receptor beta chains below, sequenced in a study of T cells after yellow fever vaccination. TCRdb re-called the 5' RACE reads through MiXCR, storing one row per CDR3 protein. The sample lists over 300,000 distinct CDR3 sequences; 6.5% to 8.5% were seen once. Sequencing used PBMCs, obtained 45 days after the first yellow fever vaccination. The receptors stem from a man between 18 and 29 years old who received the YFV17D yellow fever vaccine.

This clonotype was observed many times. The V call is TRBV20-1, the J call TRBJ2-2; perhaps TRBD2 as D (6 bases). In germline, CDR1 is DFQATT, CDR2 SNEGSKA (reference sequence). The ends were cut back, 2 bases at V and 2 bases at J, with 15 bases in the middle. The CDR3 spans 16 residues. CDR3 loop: CSARKGRNVNTGELFF. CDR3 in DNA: TGCAGTGCTAGAAAGGGGAGGAATGTAAACACCGGGGAGCTGTTTTTT.

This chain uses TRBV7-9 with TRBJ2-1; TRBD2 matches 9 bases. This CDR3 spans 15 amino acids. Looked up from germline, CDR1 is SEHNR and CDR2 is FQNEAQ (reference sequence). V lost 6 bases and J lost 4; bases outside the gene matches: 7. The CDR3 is CASSRLRGGYNEQFF. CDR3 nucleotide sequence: TGTGCCAGCAGTAGACTGCGGGGGGGGTACAATGAGCAGTTCTTC.